These 10 T cell receptor beta chains came from one sample sequenced in a study of OX40 agonist ivuxolimab in advanced cancers. Clones were sequenced by immunoSEQ multiplex PCR, and TCRdb holds only the in-frame ones, with some missing. The sample carries 25,000 or so clones, 83% recorded once. The sequenced sample was CD4+ or CD8+ T cells sorted from blood, obtained in a trial of the OX40 agonist ivuxolimab. The receptors derive from an adult with an advanced solid tumor such as melanoma, head and neck, liver or kidney cancer.

The chain is built from TRBV27 and TRBJ1-2; D is perhaps TRBD1 (6 bases). V was clipped by 0 bases and J by 1 base, with 9 bases between them. The germline V gene encodes CDR1 MNHEY and CDR2 SMNVEV (reference sequence). The CDR3 runs to 15 residues. Here the CDR3 reads CASSLSRGDNYGYTF. The DNA of the CDR3 is TGTGCCAGCAGTTTATCAAGGGGGGATAACTATGGCTACACCTTC.

This clone occurred once. The chain uses TRBV13 and TRBJ2-7; 8 bases are shared with TRBD1. Trimming took 5 bases from V and 4 from J; bases not matched to a gene: 10. Per the germline V gene, CDR1 is PRHDT and CDR2 is FYEKMQ (reference sequence). The CDR3 sequence is 15 residues long. In DNA form, the CDR3 reads TGTGCCAGCAGCGCCACAGGGGGGTCTTTGTACGAGCAGTACTTC. It encodes CASSATGGSLYEQYF.

The chain recombines TRBV11-1 with TRBJ1-5; D is undetermined. Germline values: CDR1 SGHAT, CDR2 FQDESV (reference sequence). This CDR3 is 13 amino acids long. V dropped 1 base and J dropped 4 bases, with 5 bases sitting between them. In nucleotides, the CDR3 is TGTGCCAGCAGCTTAGGTGCGAATCAGCCCCAGCATTTT. It translates to CASSLGANQPQHF.

The chain employs TRBV6-5 and TRBJ1-1; D not certain. CDR1 is MNHEY, CDR2 SVGAGI, per germline. V lost 0 bases to trimming and J lost 1 base, with 9 bases between them. The CDR3 is 15 amino acids. CDR3 region: CASSYSLAPNTEAFF. The DNA for the CDR3 is TGTGCCAGCAGTTACTCATTGGCGCCGAACACTGAAGCTTTCTTT.

This clone is termed medium-sized. This chain joins TRBV1 and TRBJ2-2; TRBD1, as called in the table, went unchecked against the DNA. TRBV1 is flagged as a pseudogene. The CDR3 runs to 16 residues. CDR3 coding DNA: TGCACCAGCAGCCAAGACCCAGGGACGAACACCGGGGAGCTGTTTTTT. This encodes CTSSQDPGTNTGELFF.

This chain links TRBV7-9 with TRBJ2-7; TRBD1 matches 7 bases. Germline V gene lookup returns CDR1 SEHNR and CDR2 FQNEAQ (reference sequence). The CDR3 is made up of 14 amino acids. V trimming: 4 bases; J trimming: 3 bases; junction bases outside the gene matches: 6. As DNA, the CDR3 is TGTGCCAGCAGCTCCCGGGACAGCTACTACGAGCAGTACTTC. The encoded protein is CASSSRDSYYEQYF.

The V call is TRBV19, the J call TRBJ1-6; no reliable D call. Trimming removed 3 bases at V and 7 bases at J, with 10 bases between. This CDR3 has 14 amino acids. Germline CDR1 reads LNHDA; CDR2 reads SQIVND (reference sequence). The CDR3 bases are TGTGCCAGTAGTATTCAGGCTTGGAATTCACCCCTCCACTTT. Protein sequence: CASSIQAWNSPLHF.

The chain carries TRBV9 and TRBJ2-2; the D call may be TRBD1 or TRBD2 (5 bases each). This CDR3 region has 16 residues. V was clipped by 4 bases and J by 4 bases, with 17 bases between them. The V gene's germline CDR1 is SGDLS and CDR2 YYNGEE. DNA of the CDR3: TGTGCCAGCAGCCGATCCGGGACGGATAGCACCGGGGAGCTGTTTTTT. It codes for CASSRSGTDSTGELFF.

The chain uses TRBV7-6 and TRBJ1-4; TRBD1 agrees at 8 bases. Germline CDR1 and CDR2: SGHVS and FNYEAQ. CDR3 length: 16 amino acids. V lost 2 bases to trimming and J lost 7 bases; unmatched junction nucleotides: 9. This CDR3 is CASSLTGQGTAEKLFF. The CDR3 nucleotides read TGTGCCAGCAGCTTAACTGGACAGGGAACAGCTGAAAAACTGTTTTTT.

This clone appeared once. The rearrangement links TRBV2 to TRBJ2-5; TRBD2 matches at 7 bases. Germline values: CDR1 SNHLY, CDR2 FYNNEI. This CDR3 comprises 15 residues. V trimming: 7 bases; J trimming: 5 bases; junction bases outside the gene matches: 13. The CDR3 sequence: CASIGRTMVGETQYF. CDR3 nucleotide sequence: TGTGCCAGCATCGGGAGGACTATGGTCGGGGAGACCCAGTACTTC.